Below are 6 T cell receptor beta chains sequenced from a single sample in a study of blood T cell repertoires in COVID-19 (TCRdb year 2020). The library relied on the immunoSEQ multiplex PCR assay. Drawn from immuneACCESS, this table holds only the in-frame rearrangements with V and J called that TCRdb kept. Clones are partly lost; checked studies trace under half to an unresolved V gene and leave the rest unexplained. The sample table shows about 190,000 clones, and roughly 80% are seen once. Jointly, the top ten make up 3.2% of the sample. Sequencing used PBMCs or T cells enriched from blood (not recorded which). The receptors come from a woman in her twenties or thirties who had recovered from COVID-19.

The chain carries TRBV5-1 and TRBJ2-3, with D possibly being TRBD1 (5 bases). Trimming pared 5 bases from V and 13 bases from J, leaving 17 bases between. In germline, CDR1 is SGHRS, CDR2 YFSETQ. CDR3 length equals 12 residues. CDR3 in DNA: TGCGCCAGCAGTTCGGTGGGCCAGGGAAAGTATTTT. Residues: CASSSVGQGKYF.

This rearrangement joins TRBV5-1 to TRBJ2-5; D uncertain. CDR1 and CDR2 (germline): SGHRS, YFSETQ. V lost 1 base, J lost 5 bases, and 6 bases lay in between. The CDR3 loop spans 12 amino acids. For the CDR3, the DNA is TGCGCCAGCAGCTTGCTCGGGGAGACCCAGTACTTC. This codes for CASSLLGETQYF.

V gene TRBV10-3 combines with J gene TRBJ2-7; 9 bases fit TRBD1. Germline V gives CDR1 ENHRY, CDR2 SYGVKD. CDR3 length: 14 residues. After removal of 2 bases from V and 6 bases from J, the junction contained 5 bases not matched to a gene. The CDR3 spells CAISEGTGKGEQYF. The CDR3 nucleotides are TGTGCCATCAGTGAGGGGACAGGGAAGGGCGAGCAGTACTTC.

V gene TRBV29-1 combines with J gene TRBJ2-3; weak D call: TRBD2 (5 bases). The CDR3 length is 13 residues. The V end was cut by 3 bases, the J end by 2 bases, with 9 bases between. The germline CDR1 and CDR2 sequences are SQVTM and ANQGSEA. The CDR3 loop reads CSVDDYDTDTQYF. The CDR3 nucleotides are TGCAGCGTTGATGACTATGACACAGATACGCAGTATTTT.

V is TRBV5-5 and J is TRBJ1-2, with D unresolved. With 2 bases removed from V and 1 base from J, the gap between germline ends came to 6 bases. The CDR3 covers 13 residues. In germline, CDR1 is SGHKS, CDR2 YYEKEE (reference sequence). DNA for the CDR3: TGTGCCAGCAGCTTAAGCCGTAACTATGGCTACACCTTC. Translated: CASSLSRNYGYTF. Together with reference TRBV5-5 and TRBJ1-2, the CDR3 gives the full variable domain: DAGVTQSPTHLIKTRGQQVTLRCSPISGHKSVSWYQQVLGQGPQFIFQYYEKEERGRGNFPDRFSARQFPNYSSELNVNALLLGDSALYLCASSLSRNYGYTFGSGTRLTVV.

The gene calls are TRBV30 and TRBJ1-1; 8 bases are a match to TRBD1. Per germline, CDR1 GTSNPN and CDR2 SVGIG (reference sequence). The junction had 10 bases not matched to a gene; V was cut back by 4 bases and J by 6 bases. The CDR3 has 14 residues. The CDR3 DNA sequence: TGTGCCTGGACCCTACAGGGGGGGACGGCTGAAGCTTTCTTT. Translated, it gives CAWTLQGGTAEAFF.